Detailed here is one TCR beta chain. Its antigen is as yet unknown. V dropped 0 bases and J dropped 4 bases, with 10 bases sitting between them. This CDR3 has 14 amino acids. CDR1 is SGDLS and CDR2 is YYNGEE in the germline V gene. TCRdb's table, derived via immunoSEQ multiplex PCR, lists solely in-frame clones and lacks some. The sample consists of around 60,000 clones, 70% to 85% of them appearing once. This entry is derived from a study of OX40 agonist ivuxolimab in advanced cancers. About the research overall: Enrolled patients in dose escalation had cancers that were hepatocellular carcinoma, melanoma, renal cell or head and neck cancer. Prior anti-PD-1, anti-PD-L1 or anti-CTLA-4 therapy was allowed; more than 30% had some.

Study conclusions and caveats: Certain nonresponding patients likewise had low normalized T-cell clonal expansion.

The TCR sequence derives from an adult with an advanced solid tumor such as melanoma, head and neck, liver or kidney cancer. The chain couples TRBV9 to TRBJ1-1; D gene unclear. Sequences were derived from CD4+ or CD8+ T cells sorted from blood, sampled in a trial of the OX40 agonist ivuxolimab. The DNA of the CDR3 is TGTGCCAGCAGCGTAGGGTCCATTAGCACTGAAGCTTTCTTT. It encodes CASSVGSISTEAFF.